The source of this T cell receptor beta chain is a study of type 1 and type 2 diabetes patients. All diabetic donors were classified as either type 1 or type 2 diabetes. This CDR3 has 15 amino acids. Germline V gene lookup returns CDR1 LGHNA and CDR2 YSLEER. V was shortened by 1 base and J by 6 bases, with 16 bases between the two germline ends. The PCR template was genomic DNA. A primer set of 30 forward and 13 reverse primers amplified the CDR3. TCRdb passed the multiplex PCR reads through MiXCR, listing each CDR3 protein once. The data hold fewer than 350,000 distinct CDR3 sequences, with around 47% observed a single time.

The V gene is TRBV4-3, the J gene TRBJ2-7; no firm D call. Sample: peripheral blood mononuclear cells (PBMCs). This sequence was found in a man aged 18 to 29 with type 2 diabetes. The CDR3 bases are TGCGCCAGCAGCCAAGCTTTGGACGGTGCCTCCGAGCAGTACTTC. Amino acids: CASSQALDGASEQYF.